The rows below give T cell receptor beta chains drawn from one sample of a study of blood T cell repertoires in COVID-19. The repertoire was sequenced with immunoSEQ multiplex PCR; TCRdb's copy has only in-frame clones and lacks some. The sample contains some 120,000 clones, over 75% of which appear only once. The sample consisted of peripheral blood. The receptors originated from an older man with active or convalescent COVID-19. Each CDR3 is given with its conserved first and last residue.

CDR3 protein: CASSLTGTSNEQFF
J gene: TRBJ2-1
V gene: TRBV7-3

CDR3 protein: CASSPFRGQEETQYF
J gene: TRBJ2-5
V gene: TRBV18

CDR3 protein: CASSEAAGLQVLF
J gene: TRBJ1-1
V gene: TRBV2

CDR3 protein: CATSHRDSLNQPQHF
J gene: TRBJ1-5
V gene: TRBV24-1

CDR3 protein: CASSIDPIGQGRTATNEKLFF
J gene: TRBJ1-4
V gene: TRBV19

CDR3 protein: CASSSPTGGYSGANVLTF
J gene: TRBJ2-6
V gene: TRBV28

CDR3 protein: CASSLTGAGTEAFF
J gene: TRBJ1-1
V gene: TRBV7-6

CDR3 protein: CASSEGGTRGYQPQHF
J gene: TRBJ1-5
V gene: TRBV7-9

CDR3 protein: CASSERGYDYGYTF
J gene: TRBJ1-2
V gene: TRBV2

CDR3 protein: CASISGGDTIYF
J gene: TRBJ1-3
V gene: TRBV12-3/TRBV12-4

CDR3 protein: CASRTGGTGELFF
J gene: TRBJ2-2
V gene: TRBV2

CDR3 protein: CAISESLSPGTGYGYTF
J gene: TRBJ1-2
V gene: TRBV10-3

CDR3 protein: CASSQARGPYGYTF
J gene: TRBJ1-2
V gene: TRBV3-1/TRBV3-2

CDR3 protein: CASSTGYGYTF
J gene: TRBJ1-2
V gene: TRBV12-3/TRBV12-4

CDR3 protein: CASSLIAGAGEQFF
J gene: TRBJ2-1
V gene: TRBV27

CDR3 protein: CASSRTALGSNQPQHF
J gene: TRBJ1-5
V gene: TRBV18

CDR3 protein: CASRGGTTDTQYF
J gene: TRBJ2-3
V gene: TRBV12-3/TRBV12-4

CDR3 protein: CASAAVSVISSPLHF
J gene: TRBJ1-6
V gene: TRBV27

CDR3 protein: CASSLGGLRQGGTGELFF
J gene: TRBJ2-2
V gene: TRBV7-2

CDR3 protein: CASSREVGTGELFF
J gene: TRBJ2-2
V gene: TRBV2

CDR3 protein: CASSPSGGNQPQHF
J gene: TRBJ1-5
V gene: TRBV7-9

CDR3 protein: CASSLAQGLSEAFF
J gene: TRBJ1-1
V gene: TRBV5-6

CDR3 protein: CASNVGSTSGSTEQFF
J gene: TRBJ2-1
V gene: TRBV5-4

CDR3 protein: CASSVGYRGRTDTQYF
J gene: TRBJ2-3
V gene: TRBV9

CDR3 protein: CASSLNAGLAGGSNTGELFF
J gene: TRBJ2-2
V gene: TRBV7-3

CDR3 protein: CASSLGLAGVIISNEQFF
J gene: TRBJ2-1
V gene: TRBV5-4

CDR3 protein: CARQTSGYNEQFF
J gene: TRBJ2-1
V gene: TRBV7-9

CDR3 protein: CASSSDTNIQYF
J gene: TRBJ2-4
V gene: TRBV5-5

CDR3 protein: CASSVGLETQYF
J gene: TRBJ2-5
V gene: TRBV9

CDR3 protein: CASSSDRDHGYTF
J gene: TRBJ1-2
V gene: TRBV5-1

CDR3 protein: CASSLDGQETQYF
J gene: TRBJ2-5
V gene: TRBV11-3

CDR3 protein: CASSWSAGLHYEQYF
J gene: TRBJ2-7
V gene: TRBV27

CDR3 protein: CASSTSRQGWSYGYTF
J gene: TRBJ1-2
V gene: TRBV19

CDR3 protein: CASSVGTTWGRGPQNEQFF
J gene: TRBJ2-1
V gene: TRBV9

CDR3 protein: CASSLAGAGYGYTF
J gene: TRBJ1-2
V gene: TRBV28

CDR3 protein: CASRRERVGELFF
J gene: TRBJ2-2
V gene: TRBV2

CDR3 protein: CASSLTGLPGNTIYF
J gene: TRBJ1-3
V gene: TRBV28

CDR3 protein: CASRRVGYTF
J gene: TRBJ1-2
V gene: TRBV6-6

CDR3 protein: CASSGTGTDTQYF
J gene: TRBJ2-3
V gene: TRBV13

CDR3 protein: CASECPSANPYEQYF
J gene: TRBJ2-7
V gene: TRBV27

CDR3 protein: CASSFGQENEKLFF
J gene: TRBJ1-4
V gene: TRBV2

CDR3 protein: CASSLALAVNEQFF
J gene: TRBJ2-1
V gene: TRBV7-9

CDR3 protein: CASSRSRTLEAFF
J gene: TRBJ1-1
V gene: TRBV12-3/TRBV12-4

CDR3 protein: CASYTSSYNSPLHF
J gene: TRBJ1-6
V gene: TRBV28

CDR3 protein: CASSEYGLAVLNEQFF
J gene: TRBJ2-1
V gene: TRBV25-1

CDR3 protein: CASSQAGGTGFIQYF
J gene: TRBJ2-4
V gene: TRBV14

CDR3 protein: CASSLVPTSYEQYF
J gene: TRBJ2-7
V gene: TRBV7-9

CDR3 protein: CASSLNRPDYGYTF
J gene: TRBJ1-2
V gene: TRBV3-1/TRBV3-2

CDR3 protein: CASSPLRGSGGNTIYF
J gene: TRBJ1-3
V gene: TRBV3-1/TRBV3-2

CDR3 protein: CATSSPPGARSGGTNEKLFF
J gene: TRBJ1-4
V gene: TRBV15

CDR3 protein: CASSEEGLDTQYF
J gene: TRBJ2-3
V gene: TRBV18

CDR3 protein: CASSISGQVNQPQHF
J gene: TRBJ1-5
V gene: TRBV19

CDR3 protein: CASSYSAAYTTGINTDTQYF
J gene: TRBJ2-3
V gene: TRBV6-2/TRBV6-3

CDR3 protein: CATSEIPRQEPNLMNTEAFF
J gene: TRBJ1-1
V gene: TRBV24-1

CDR3 protein: CASSSGSFSTDTQYF
J gene: TRBJ2-3
V gene: TRBV11-2

CDR3 protein: CASSLWSPGTDTQYF
J gene: TRBJ2-3
V gene: TRBV27

CDR3 protein: CASSYGRSNYGYTF
J gene: TRBJ1-2
V gene: TRBV6-5

CDR3 protein: CASQRDRGSPLHF
J gene: TRBJ1-6
V gene: TRBV6-5